This TCR beta chain is from a study of blood T cell repertoires in COVID-19. Turning to the study itself: Specimens from acute and convalescent COVID-19 originated in the United States, Italy and Spain. Sample material is recorded as cDNA or gDNA derived from T cells, B-cell-depleted T cells, or PBMCs.

The CDR3 contains 11 residues. V lost 3 bases and J lost 10, with 10 bases in between. The germline V gene encodes CDR1 GTSNPN and CDR2 SVGIG (reference sequence). As processed by the authors: Estimates of nucleated cell counts were drawn from the amplification of reference gene primers. Assay used: immunoSEQ multiplex PCR; TCRdb lists only in-frame clones, some missing. V and J calls and clone size are given by that table; D and trimming were obtained from the DNA. The sample has around 700,000 clones, more than 80% seen once. The chain employs TRBV30 and TRBJ2-1; tentatively, D is TRBD1 (6 bases). Sequenced sample: peripheral blood. The clonotype originates from a woman aged 18-29 years with acute or convalescent COVID-19. The CDR3 bases are TGTGCCTGGAGCCGCGGACAGGAGCAGTTCTTC. Its protein product is CAWSRGQEQFF.